This TCR beta chain originates from a study of technical replicates of blood from several donors (TCRdb year 2017). As to this clone: No cognate antigen has been identified for it. The input lacks base qualities; no much larger clone sits a single base away.

The method behind the library was the immunoSEQ multiplex PCR assay. What TCRdb holds here is the immuneACCESS table cut down to in-frame rearrangements. Part of the clones is not present; checked against another copy, under half of the missing clones reflect an unresolved V gene, and the others are unexplained. The sample contains almost 55,000 clones, roughly 94% of them found a single time. The ten most abundant clones make up 0.2% to 0.25% of the sample. The V end loses 4 bases and the J end loses 3 bases, and a stretch of 10 bases separates them. The CDR3 runs 13 residues from the cysteine to the phenylalanine. The entry retains the CDR3 DNA only, 39 bases that are in frame from base 1. CDR1 is given as SGHRS and CDR2 as YFSETQ, both from the germline V gene.

This chain is built from TRBV5-1 and TRBJ1-1; TRBD1 could be the D gene, as 6 bases match. The sequence came from a human donor in good health. The source material was T cells isolated from PBMCs. In nucleotides, the sequence is TGCGCCAGCAGCATACAGGGAGACACTGAAGCTTTCTTT. It specifies CASSIQGDTEAFF.